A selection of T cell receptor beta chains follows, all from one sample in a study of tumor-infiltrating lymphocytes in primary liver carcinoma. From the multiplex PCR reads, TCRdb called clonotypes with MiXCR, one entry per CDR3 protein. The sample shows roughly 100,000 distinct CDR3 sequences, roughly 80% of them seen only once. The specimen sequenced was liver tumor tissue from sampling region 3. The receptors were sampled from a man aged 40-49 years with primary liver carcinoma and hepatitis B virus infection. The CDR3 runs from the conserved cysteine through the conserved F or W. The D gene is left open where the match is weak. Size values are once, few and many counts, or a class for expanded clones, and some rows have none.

CPISYPRTGSDTQYF,TGTCCCATCAGTTACCCCCGGACAGGGTCAGATACGCAGTATTTT,TRBV6-2/TRBV6-3,TRBJ2-3,TRBD1,.
CASTLGRHTYNEQFF,TGTGCAAGCACCCTGGGGCGACACACCTACAATGAGCAGTTCTTC,TRBV6-1,TRBJ2-1,.,.
CASCLVTSNEQFF,TGCGCCAGCTGCTTGGTAACTAGCAATGAGCAGTTCTTC,TRBV5-6,TRBJ2-1,.,.
CASQPGTWDEMENSTLHF,TGTGCCAGCCAACCCGGGACATGGGACGAGATGGAGAATTCAACCCTCCACTTT,TRBV28,TRBJ1-6,.,.
CTSSHLDGEQLF,TGCACCAGCAGCCACTTAGACGGCGAGCAGCTCTTC,TRBV5-1,TRBJ2-1,.,.
CASRVSGSSYDEQFF,TGCGCTAGCAGAGTTAGCGGGAGCTCCTACGATGAGCAGTTCTTC,TRBV5-1,TRBJ2-1,TRBD2,.
CASSWKAGEVYEQRF,TGTGCCAGCAGCTGGAAAGCGGGAGAGGTCTACGAGCAGCGCTTC,TRBV6-1,TRBJ2-7,TRBD2,.
CSVVVGGRGKNIKYF,TGCAGCGTTGTCGTAGGAGGCAGGGGCAAAAACATTAAGTATTTC,TRBV29-1,TRBJ2-4,.,.
CVWSDASGYTGELFF,TGTGTCTGGAGTGATGCCAGCGGTTACACCGGGGAGCTGTTTTTT,TRBV30,TRBJ2-2,.,.
CSEGWSNHEQYF,TGCAGCGAGGGTTGGAGTAACCACGAGCAGTACTTC,TRBV29-1,TRBJ2-7,.,once
CATSLPHETQRTYF,TGTGCCACCAGCCTGCCACATGAAACTCAACGGACTTACTTC,TRBV11-2,TRBJ2-7,.,.
CISSRRGVDYGYTF,TGTATCAGCAGTCGTCGGGGCGTGGACTATGGCTACACCTTC,TRBV12-3/TRBV12-4,TRBJ1-2,.,.
CSAPMAHGYTF,TGCAGTGCTCCTATGGCTCATGGCTACACCTTC,TRBV20-1,TRBJ1-2,.,few
CASSFSGDYEQYF,TGTGCCAGCAGCTTTTCAGGAGATTACGAGCAGTACTTC,TRBV11-2,TRBJ2-7,.,.
CASTRPVGGEQLF,TGTGCCAGCACGCGACCGGTAGGGGGTGAGCAGTTATTC,TRBV11-1,TRBJ2-1,.,.
CASSEQQLARDEQYF,TGCGCCAGCAGTGAGCAGCAACTCGCGAGGGACGAGCAGTACTTC,TRBV10-2,TRBJ2-7,.,many
CASSYLDNAGVETQFF,TGTGCCAGCAGTTACTTAGATAATGCGGGCGTCGAGACCCAATTCTTC,TRBV6-7,TRBJ2-1,.,.
CASSAVAGWEKNEQFF,TGTGCCAGCAGTGCCGTAGCGGGATGGGAGAAGAATGAGCAGTTCTTC,TRBV14,TRBJ2-1,TRBD2,.
CASSLPTGGLRGTDTQYF,TGTGCCAGCAGTCTGCCGACAGGGGGACTGAGGGGCACAGATACGCAGTATTTT,TRBV28,TRBJ2-3,TRBD1,many
CAIGDQSRGVTDAFF,TGTGCCATCGGTGACCAGTCCCGGGGCGTCACTGATGCTTTCTTT,TRBV10-3,TRBJ1-1,.,.
CASSPTGTGINEQYF,TGTGCCAGCAGCCCAACCGGGACAGGGATCAACGAGCAGTACTTC,TRBV5-4,TRBJ2-7,TRBD1,medium-sized
CSVSPYNEQFF,TGCAGCGTCTCCCCCTACAATGAGCAGTTCTTT,TRBV29-1,TRBJ2-1,.,.
CSAGAGREMNTETFF,TGCAGCGCCGGTGCAGGGCGGGAGATGAACACTGAAACTTTCTTT,TRBV29-1,TRBJ1-1,.,.
CASTPRSGQGSYEQYF,TGTGCCAGCACCCCACGGTCGGGACAGGGCTCCTACGAGCAGTACTTC,TRBV6-1,TRBJ2-7,TRBD1,medium-sized
CATTSVEGRFGELLF,TGTGCCACCACTTCAGTCGAGGGCCGATTCGGGGAGCTGCTTTTT,TRBV28,TRBJ2-2,.,.
CANTPGQGTQYF,TGTGCCAACACCCCCGGCCAGGGGACCCAGTACTTC,TRBV12-3/TRBV12-4,TRBJ2-5,.,.
CASNFTGTSGIKNIQYF,TGTGCCAGTAACTTTACCGGGACTAGCGGGATCAAAAACATTCAGTACTTC,TRBV11-1,TRBJ2-4,TRBD2,.
CASSLCVPNNEQFF,TGTGCCAGCAGCTTATGCGTCCCGAATAATGAGCAGTTCTTC,TRBV11-3,TRBJ2-1,.,.
CSVDDSGTKRNYGYTF,TGCAGCGTTGATGACTCAGGGACTAAAAGGAACTATGGCTACACCTTC,TRBV29-1,TRBJ1-2,.,.
CSTIVVGGLSTEAFF,TGCAGCACCATTGTTGTAGGGGGCTTGAGCACTGAAGCTTTCTTT,TRBV29-1,TRBJ1-1,TRBD1,.
CAWSNLEVTKNIQYF,TGTGCCTGGAGTAACCTGGAGGTAACCAAAAACATTCAGTACTTC,TRBV30,TRBJ2-4,.,.
CTSSLRGSGIVYNEQFF,TGTACCAGCAGCCTCCGCGGTAGTGGGATTGTCTACAATGAGCAGTTCTTC,TRBV11-2,TRBJ2-1,.,.
CASKGQGHEQYF,TGTGCCAGCAAGGGACAGGGCCACGAGCAGTACTTC,TRBV28,TRBJ2-7,TRBD1,many
CASSGDPERSIRGQYF,TGTGCCAGCAGTGGAGATCCGGAACGTTCTATACGGGGGCAGTACTTC,TRBV6-1,TRBJ2-7,.,.
CSVEHRGREALYF,TGCAGCGTTGAACACAGGGGGCGAGAGGCCCTGTACTTC,TRBV29-1,TRBJ2-5,TRBD1,.
CASSVTGEFGKNIQYF,TGTGCCAGCAGTGTCACAGGGGAGTTCGGCAAAAACATTCAGTATTTC,TRBV6-1,TRBJ2-4,TRBD1,.
CVSSGGRNPYEQYF,TGTGTCAGCAGTGGAGGACGGAATCCCTACGAGCAGTACTTC,TRBV6-6,TRBJ2-7,.,.
CASSSGLRNQPQHF,TGTGCCAGCAGCTCTGGACTTAGGAATCAGCCCCAGCATTTT,TRBV7-2,TRBJ1-5,.,.
CSVKGLAMEQTQYF,TGCAGCGTCAAGGGGCTAGCGATGGAGCAGACCCAGTACTTC,TRBV29-1,TRBJ2-5,.,once
CASSLLAGGYNEQFF,TGTGCCAGCAGTCTCTTAGCGGGAGGGTACAATGAGCAGTTCTTC,TRBV6-5,TRBJ2-1,TRBD2,many
CASSLTSGRARELFF,TGTGCCAGCAGCTTGACTAGCGGGAGGGCCCGTGAGCTGTTTTTT,TRBV13,TRBJ2-2,TRBD2,.
CASSNGGDSQETQYF,TGTGCCAGCTCTAACGGAGGGGACAGCCAAGAGACCCAGTACTTC,TRBV12-3/TRBV12-4,TRBJ2-5,.,.